This T cell receptor (beta chain) is from a study of early T cells in non-severe SARS-CoV-2 infection. Turning to the study itself: Bulk RNA taken from unsorted whole blood was sequenced, leaving chains unpaired. Study-wide points: A preference for anti-spike CD8 responses marked VDJdb matching, which missed private and CD4 specificities.

Individual cDNA molecules each received unique molecular identifiers attached to them. One entry per CDR3 protein results from TCRdb running MiXCR on the 5' RACE reads. The sample has approximately 40,000 distinct CDR3 sequences, around 9.9% seen once. Between the trimmed V and J ends, which lost 10 bases and 5 bases, there was a span of 21 bases. Germline CDR1 is MNHNY and CDR2 is SVGAGI (reference sequence). The CDR3 has 15 residues. Comments on this clonotype: Its antigen is unknown.

The J gene is TRBJ1-5, the V gene TRBV6-6; possible D gene TRBD1, 5 bases. The TCR was taken from an adult who was a healthcare worker with PCR-confirmed SARS-CoV-2 infection or an uninfected control (not recorded which). The sequenced material came from whole blood. The CDR3 sequence: CATFDPGPWDQPQHF. CDR3 in DNA: TGTGCCACTTTCGATCCGGGACCCTGGGATCAGCCCCAGCATTTT.